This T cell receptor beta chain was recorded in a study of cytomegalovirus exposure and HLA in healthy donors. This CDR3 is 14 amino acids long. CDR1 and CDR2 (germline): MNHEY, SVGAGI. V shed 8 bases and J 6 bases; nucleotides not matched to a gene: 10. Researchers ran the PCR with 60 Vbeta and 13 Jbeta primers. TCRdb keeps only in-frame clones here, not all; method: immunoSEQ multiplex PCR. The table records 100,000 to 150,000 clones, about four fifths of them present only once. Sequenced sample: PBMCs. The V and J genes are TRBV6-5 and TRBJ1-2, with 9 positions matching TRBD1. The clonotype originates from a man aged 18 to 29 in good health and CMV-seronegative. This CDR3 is CASATGGALNGYTF. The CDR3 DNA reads TGTGCCAGCGCCACAGGGGGCGCGCTCAATGGCTACACCTTC.